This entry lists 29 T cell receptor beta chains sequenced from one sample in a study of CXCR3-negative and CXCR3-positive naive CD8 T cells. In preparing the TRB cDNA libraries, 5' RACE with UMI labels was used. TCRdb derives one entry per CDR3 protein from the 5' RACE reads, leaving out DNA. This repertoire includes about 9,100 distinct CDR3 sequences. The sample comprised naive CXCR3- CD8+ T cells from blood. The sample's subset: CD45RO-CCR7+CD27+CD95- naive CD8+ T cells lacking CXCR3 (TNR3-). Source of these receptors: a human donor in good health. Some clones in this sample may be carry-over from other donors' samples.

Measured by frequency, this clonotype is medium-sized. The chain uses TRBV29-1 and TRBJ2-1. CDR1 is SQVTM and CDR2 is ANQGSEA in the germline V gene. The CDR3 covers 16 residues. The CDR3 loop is CSVEDRVGSSYNEQFF.

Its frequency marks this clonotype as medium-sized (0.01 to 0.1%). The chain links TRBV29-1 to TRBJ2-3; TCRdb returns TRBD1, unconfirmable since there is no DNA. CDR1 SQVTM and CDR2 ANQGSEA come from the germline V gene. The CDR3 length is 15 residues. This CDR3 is CSVEPQGLATDTQYF.

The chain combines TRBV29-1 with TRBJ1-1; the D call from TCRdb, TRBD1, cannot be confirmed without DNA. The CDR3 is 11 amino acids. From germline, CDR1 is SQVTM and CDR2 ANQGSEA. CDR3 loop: CSVFWGPEAFF.

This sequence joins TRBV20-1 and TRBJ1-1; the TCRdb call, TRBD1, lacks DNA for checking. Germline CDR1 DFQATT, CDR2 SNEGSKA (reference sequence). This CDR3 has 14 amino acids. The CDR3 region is CSALDRTSYTEAFF.

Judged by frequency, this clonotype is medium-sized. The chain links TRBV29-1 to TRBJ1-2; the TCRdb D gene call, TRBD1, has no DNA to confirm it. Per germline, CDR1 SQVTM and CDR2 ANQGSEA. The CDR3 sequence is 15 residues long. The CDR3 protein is CSVEDLVGGLQGYTF.

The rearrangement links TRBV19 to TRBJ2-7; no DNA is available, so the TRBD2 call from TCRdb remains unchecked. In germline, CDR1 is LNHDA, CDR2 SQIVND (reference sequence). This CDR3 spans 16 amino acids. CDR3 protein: CASSVTSGSLSYEQYF.

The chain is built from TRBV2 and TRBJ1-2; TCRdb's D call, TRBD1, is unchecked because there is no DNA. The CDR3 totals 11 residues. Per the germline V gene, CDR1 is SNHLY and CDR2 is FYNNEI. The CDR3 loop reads CATDSFGGYTF.

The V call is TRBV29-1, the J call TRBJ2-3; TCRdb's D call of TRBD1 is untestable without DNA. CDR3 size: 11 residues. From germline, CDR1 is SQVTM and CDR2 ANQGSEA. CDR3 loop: CSVPPGDTQYF.

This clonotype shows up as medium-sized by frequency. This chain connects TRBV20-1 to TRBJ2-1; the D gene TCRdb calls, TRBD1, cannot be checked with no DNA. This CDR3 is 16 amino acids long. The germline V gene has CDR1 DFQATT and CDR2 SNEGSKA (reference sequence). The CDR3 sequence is CSARGGDTSSYNEQFF.

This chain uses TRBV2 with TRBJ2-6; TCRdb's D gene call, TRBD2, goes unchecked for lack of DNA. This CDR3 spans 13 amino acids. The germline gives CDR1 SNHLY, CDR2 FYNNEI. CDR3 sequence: CAGEGIGANVLTF. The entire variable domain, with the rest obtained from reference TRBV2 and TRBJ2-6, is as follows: EPEVTQTPSHQVTQMGQEVILRCVPISNHLYFYWYRQILGQKVEFLVSFYNNEISEKSEIFDDQFSVERPDGSNFTLKIRSTKLEDSAMYFCAGEGIGANVLTFGAGSRLTVL.

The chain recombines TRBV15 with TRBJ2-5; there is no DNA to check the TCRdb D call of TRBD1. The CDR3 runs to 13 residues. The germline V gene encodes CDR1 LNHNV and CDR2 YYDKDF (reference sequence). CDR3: CATSSSSPETQYF.

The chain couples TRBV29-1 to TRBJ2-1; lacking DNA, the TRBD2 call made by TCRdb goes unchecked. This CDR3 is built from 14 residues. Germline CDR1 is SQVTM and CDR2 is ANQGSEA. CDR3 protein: CSVEGLFGSEEQFF.

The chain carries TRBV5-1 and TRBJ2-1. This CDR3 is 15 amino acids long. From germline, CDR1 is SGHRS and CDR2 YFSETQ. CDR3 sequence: CASSLEGTTYNEQFF.

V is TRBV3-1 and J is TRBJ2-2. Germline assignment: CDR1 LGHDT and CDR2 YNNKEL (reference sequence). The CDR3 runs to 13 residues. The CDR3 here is CASCTLSTGELFF.

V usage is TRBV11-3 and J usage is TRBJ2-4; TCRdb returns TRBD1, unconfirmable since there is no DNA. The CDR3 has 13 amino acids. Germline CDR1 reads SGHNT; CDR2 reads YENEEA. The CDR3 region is CASSLGQGNIQYF.

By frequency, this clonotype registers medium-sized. CDR3 residues: CSVRWRERGNEQFF. This chain connects TRBV29-1 to TRBJ2-1; TCRdb calls TRBD1, which cannot be checked without DNA. Germline CDR1 SQVTM, CDR2 ANQGSEA. The CDR3 runs 14 residues.

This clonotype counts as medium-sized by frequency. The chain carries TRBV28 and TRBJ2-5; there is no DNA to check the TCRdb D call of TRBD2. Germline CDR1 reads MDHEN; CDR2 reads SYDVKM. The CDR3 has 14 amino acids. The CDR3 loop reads CASSLPLAGETQYF.

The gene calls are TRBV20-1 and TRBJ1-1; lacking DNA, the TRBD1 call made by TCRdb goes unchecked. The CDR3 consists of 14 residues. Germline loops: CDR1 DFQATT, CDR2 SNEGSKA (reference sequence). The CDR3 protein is CSAREGGGETEAFF.

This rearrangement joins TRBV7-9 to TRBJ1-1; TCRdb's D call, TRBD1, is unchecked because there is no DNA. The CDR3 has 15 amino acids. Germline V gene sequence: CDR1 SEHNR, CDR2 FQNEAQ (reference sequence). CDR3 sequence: CASSLGQGVDTEAFF.

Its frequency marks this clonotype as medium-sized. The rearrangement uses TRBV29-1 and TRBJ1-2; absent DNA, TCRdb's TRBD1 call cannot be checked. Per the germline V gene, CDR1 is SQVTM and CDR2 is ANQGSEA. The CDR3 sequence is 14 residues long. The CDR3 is CSVDVTGGAYGYTF.

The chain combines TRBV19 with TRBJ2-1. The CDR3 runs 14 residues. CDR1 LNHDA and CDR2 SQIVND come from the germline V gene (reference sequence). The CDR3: CASSINLSYNEQFF.

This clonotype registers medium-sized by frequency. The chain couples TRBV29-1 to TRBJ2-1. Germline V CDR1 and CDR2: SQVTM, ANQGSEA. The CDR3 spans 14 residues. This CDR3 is CSVELVQEYNEQFF.

Here the CDR3 reads CASSLGLAGTYEQYF. This sequence joins TRBV7-9 and TRBJ2-7; lacking DNA, the TRBD2 call made by TCRdb goes unchecked. This CDR3 is built from 15 residues. CDR1 SEHNR and CDR2 FQNEAQ come from the germline V gene (reference sequence).

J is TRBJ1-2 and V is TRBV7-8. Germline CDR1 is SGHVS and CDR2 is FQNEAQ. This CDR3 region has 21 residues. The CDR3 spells CASSSPASLAGARIDNYGYTF.

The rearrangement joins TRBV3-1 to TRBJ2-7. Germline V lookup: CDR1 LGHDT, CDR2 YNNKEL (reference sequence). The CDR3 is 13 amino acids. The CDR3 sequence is CASSSYSEYEQYF.

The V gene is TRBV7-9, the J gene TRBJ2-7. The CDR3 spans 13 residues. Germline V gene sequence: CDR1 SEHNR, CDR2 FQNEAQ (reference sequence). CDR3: CASSLGDSYEQYF.

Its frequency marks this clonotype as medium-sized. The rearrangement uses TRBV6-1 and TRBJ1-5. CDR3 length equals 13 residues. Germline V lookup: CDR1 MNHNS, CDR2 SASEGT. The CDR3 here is CASSGPPFEPQHF.

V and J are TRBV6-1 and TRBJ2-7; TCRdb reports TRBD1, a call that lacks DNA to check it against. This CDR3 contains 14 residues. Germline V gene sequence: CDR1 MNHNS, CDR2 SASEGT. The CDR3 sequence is CATADWTGYHEQYF.

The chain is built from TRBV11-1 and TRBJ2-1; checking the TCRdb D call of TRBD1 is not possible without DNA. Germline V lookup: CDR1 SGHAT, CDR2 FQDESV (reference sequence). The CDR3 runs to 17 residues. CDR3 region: CASSPIVQGVSYNEQFF.